This T cell receptor (beta chain) was identified in a study of type 1 regulatory T cells. In the study overall: This in vitro CD4 product, T-allo10, is enriched for Tr1 cells and alloantigen-specific.

TCRdb re-derived calls from the reads in MiXCR, one entry per CDR3 protein. The data show roughly 40,000 distinct CDR3 sequences, with over 9% seen just once and over 7.5% held by the top ten. By its share, this clonotype is medium-sized. Its target is not known. This CDR3 contains 15 residues. V dropped 0 bases and J dropped 5 bases, with 11 bases sitting between them. The V gene's germline CDR1 is LNHNV and CDR2 YYDKDF (reference sequence). The sequenced sample was cultured non-Tr1 T cells, either the whole culture or a sorted T cell fraction (not recorded which). The chain is built from TRBV15 and TRBJ1-5; the D is unclear. This TCR was recovered from a human donor in good health. The CDR3 nucleotides read TGTGCCACCAGCAGAGATGGGGTGGCGGATCAGCCCCAGCATTTT. This sequence encodes CATSRDGVADQPQHF.